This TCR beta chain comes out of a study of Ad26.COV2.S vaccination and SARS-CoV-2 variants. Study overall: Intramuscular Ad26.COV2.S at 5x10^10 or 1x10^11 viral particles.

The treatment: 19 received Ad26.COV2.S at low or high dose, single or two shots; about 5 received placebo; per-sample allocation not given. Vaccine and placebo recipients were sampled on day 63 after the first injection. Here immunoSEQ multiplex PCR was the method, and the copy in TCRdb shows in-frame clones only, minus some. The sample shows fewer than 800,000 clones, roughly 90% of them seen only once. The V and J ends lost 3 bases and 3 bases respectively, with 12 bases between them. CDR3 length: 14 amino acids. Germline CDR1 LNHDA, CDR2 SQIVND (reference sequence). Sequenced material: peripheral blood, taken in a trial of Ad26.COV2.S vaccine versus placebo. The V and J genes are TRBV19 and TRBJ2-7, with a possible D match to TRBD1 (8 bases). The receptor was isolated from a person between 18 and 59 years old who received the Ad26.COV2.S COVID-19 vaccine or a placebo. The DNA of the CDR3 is TGTGCCAGTAGTATGGACAGGGAGGGCTACGAGCAGTACTTC. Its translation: CASSMDREGYEQYF.